One sample yielded the 27 T cell receptor beta chains listed below, sequenced in a study of metastatic and nonmetastatic thyroid tumors. With MiXCR, TCRdb reprocessed the PCR reads. The sample lists 12,000 or so clones; 30% to 40% were seen once. Thyroid surgery was performed in patients who had received no treatment beforehand. Sequenced: tumor tissue. The receptors come from a male donor with papillary thyroid cancer or a benign thyroid nodule (not recorded which). Some clones in this sample may be carry-over from other donors' samples.

This clone was counted a few times. The CDR3 region has the DNA TGTGCCAGCAGCGTGACTAGCTACGAGCAGTACTTC. Protein: CASSVTSYEQYF. V usage is TRBV7-2 and J usage is TRBJ2-7; possibly TRBD2 for D (6 bases). V was shortened by 5 bases and J by 3 bases, with 8 bases between the two germline ends. The germline V gene has CDR1 SGHTA and CDR2 FQGNSA. This CDR3 has 12 amino acids.

This sequence joins TRBV5-6 and TRBJ2-7; D is ambiguous. CDR1 SGHDT and CDR2 YYEEEE come from the germline V gene. V lost 0 bases and J lost 4, with 11 bases in between. The length of the CDR3 is 14 residues. The CDR3 protein is CASSLAENEYEQYF. The DNA for the CDR3 is TGTGCCAGCAGCTTGGCGGAAAACGAATACGAGCAGTACTTC.

This clone was counted only a few times. The rearrangement links TRBV6-1 to TRBJ2-7; D may correspond to TRBD1 or TRBD2 (6 bases each). This CDR3 comprises 15 residues. Trimming stripped 2 bases from V and 0 bases from J, with 11 bases between. The germline V gene encodes CDR1 MNHNS and CDR2 SASEGT. The CDR3 nucleotides are TGTGCCAGCAGTGAATGGGGGGCTAGCTCCTACGAGCAGTACTTC. Its protein product is CASSEWGASSYEQYF.

CDR3 region: CSASNEGGPTDEQFF. DNA of the CDR3: TGCAGTGCTAGTAATGAGGGAGGGCCGACGGATGAGCAGTTCTTC. The chain employs TRBV20-1 and TRBJ2-1; 7 nucleotides agree with TRBD2. The germline V gene encodes CDR1 DFQATT and CDR2 SNEGSKA (reference sequence). Trimming cost V 3 bases and J 8 bases; bases outside gene matches: 13. The CDR3 is made up of 15 amino acids.

This clone is labeled as medium-sized. The chain has TRBV30 and TRBJ2-2; 10 nucleotides align to TRBD1. The V gene's germline CDR1 is GTSNPN and CDR2 SVGIG (reference sequence). This CDR3 spans 17 amino acids. J was trimmed by 7 bases and V by 7 bases; bases with no gene match: 18. The DNA of the CDR3 is TGTGCCTACCCGAATACCCCGGGACAGGGGTTTGGCGGGGAGCTGTTTTTT. It translates to CAYPNTPGQGFGGELFF.

This chain joins TRBV11-2 and TRBJ2-2; 13 nucleotides agree with TRBD2. V lost 5 bases, J lost 6 bases, and 3 bases stayed unmatched. The germline V gene has CDR1 SGHAT and CDR2 FQNNGV. This CDR3 has 15 residues. Here the CDR3 reads CASSLGLAGAGELFF. For the CDR3, the DNA is TGTGCCAGCAGCCTCGGACTAGCGGGAGCCGGGGAGCTGTTTTTT.

J is TRBJ2-7 and V is TRBV28, with a tentative D call TRBD2 (6 bases). Trimming shortened V by 3 bases and J by 0 bases, and 9 bases separated the two germline ends. The CDR3 consists of 14 residues. Germline V lookup: CDR1 MDHEN, CDR2 SYDVKM. The DNA for the CDR3 is TGTGCCAGCAGTTTCGGGGGAAGCTCCTACGAGCAGTACTTC. Amino acids: CASSFGGSSYEQYF.

This rearrangement joins TRBV6-1 to TRBJ2-7, with a possible D match to TRBD1 (5 bases). CDR3 length: 11 residues. The V end lost 5 bases, the J end lost 4 bases, and 6 bases lay between the germline ends. Germline CDR1 MNHNS, CDR2 SASEGT. CDR3 amino acids: CASSRQYEQYF. The CDR3 DNA sequence: TGTGCCAGCAGTAGACAGTACGAGCAGTACTTC.

This clone was found a few times. This sequence joins TRBV6-5 and TRBJ1-6, with D unclear. The length of the CDR3 is 17 residues. V lost 0 bases and J lost 6, with 15 bases in between. Germline V gene sequence: CDR1 MNHEY, CDR2 SVGAGI. CDR3: CASSYSTKRKSNSPLHF. CDR3 DNA: TGTGCCAGCAGTTACTCGACCAAGAGGAAAAGTAATTCACCCCTCCACTTT.

The chain combines TRBV11-2 with TRBJ2-2; D call uncertain. The germline gives CDR1 SGHAT, CDR2 FQNNGV. The CDR3 runs 14 residues. Trimming removed 5 bases from V and 8 bases from J, with 15 bases in between. The CDR3 DNA reads as TGTGCCAGCAGCACGCCGTGGGCACCAGGGGAGCTGTTTTTT. This sequence encodes CASSTPWAPGELFF.

In this sample, this clone turned up a few times. The chain uses TRBV24-1 and TRBJ2-1, with TRBD1 matching 7 bases. Germline lookup yields CDR1 KGHDR and CDR2 SFDVKD. After removal of 0 bases from V and 8 bases from J, the junction contained 9 bases not matched to a gene. The CDR3 is 16 amino acids. For the CDR3, the DNA is TGTGCCACCAGTGATTTGCTAGGGCAGGGGGTGGATGAGCAGTTCTTC. Amino acid sequence: CATSDLLGQGVDEQFF.

The genes are TRBV30 and TRBJ2-6; no clear D gene. The CDR3 runs 16 residues. Trimming took off 5 bases at V and 2 bases at J, with 16 bases between the two ends. Germline V gives CDR1 GTSNPN, CDR2 SVGIG (reference sequence). CDR3 protein: CAWVTFSAAGANVLTF. As DNA, the CDR3 is TGTGCCTGGGTGACCTTTTCTGCTGCTGGGGCCAACGTCCTGACTTTC.

This chain uses TRBV20-1 with TRBJ1-2; D is uncertain. V lost 5 bases to trimming and J lost 4 bases, with 14 bases between them. The V gene's germline CDR1 is DFQATT and CDR2 SNEGSKA (reference sequence). The length of the CDR3 is 13 residues. CDR3 in DNA: TGCAGTGCTGGCCCCGGACTTAGCTATGGCTACACCTTC. Protein product: CSAGPGLSYGYTF.

This rearrangement joins TRBV6-2 or TRBV6-3 to TRBJ1-5; a possible D gene is TRBD1 (5 bases). The CDR3 is made up of 13 amino acids. Per germline, CDR1 MNHEY and CDR2 SVGEGT. V lost 2 bases, J lost 7 bases, and 9 bases lay in between. CDR3 sequence reads: CASSYQGQQPQHF. For the CDR3, the DNA is TGTGCCAGCAGTTACCAGGGCCAGCAGCCCCAGCATTTT.

The gene calls are TRBV11-3 and TRBJ2-7; no definite D call. CDR3 length: 16 residues. The V and J ends lost 4 bases and 5 bases respectively, with 21 bases between them. Germline V CDR1 and CDR2: SGHNT, YENEEA. The CDR3 is CASSSLFSIGQNEQYF. The CDR3 coding sequence is TGTGCCAGCAGCTCCTTGTTTTCGATTGGTCAAAACGAGCAGTACTTC.

This clone showed up just a few times. This CDR3 reads CASSVSAAGVSYNEQFF. The CDR3 nucleotides are TGTGCCAGCAGCGTATCGGCGGCGGGAGTTTCCTACAATGAGCAGTTCTTC. The V and J genes are TRBV9 and TRBJ2-1; TRBD2 matches at 7 bases. Germline lookup yields CDR1 SGDLS and CDR2 YYNGEE. This CDR3 region has 17 residues. Unmatched junction bases numbered 8, after V lost 1 base and J lost 1 base.

The chain combines TRBV2 with TRBJ2-3, with TRBD2 as a possible D gene (6 bases). The CDR3 spans 14 residues. The germline gives CDR1 SNHLY, CDR2 FYNNEI. Trimming took off 2 bases at V and 5 bases at J, with 11 bases between the two ends. CDR3 sequence (DNA): TGTGCCAGCAGTGAAATAATTAGCGGAGATACGCAGTATTTT. Translated: CASSEIISGDTQYF.

In its sample, this clone is medium-sized. The chain joins TRBV11-2 to TRBJ2-2; possible D gene TRBD2, 5 bases. This CDR3 contains 13 residues. Germline assignment: CDR1 SGHAT and CDR2 FQNNGV. V dropped 7 bases and J dropped 7 bases, with 13 bases sitting between them. The DNA for the CDR3 is TGTGCCAGCAAGAGGGCCCGCGACGGGGAGCTGTTTTTT. Residues: CASKRARDGELFF.

As regards this clone: This may stem from a read error, because a much larger clone lies one nucleotide away. The chain uses TRBV24-1 and TRBJ2-5; 9 nucleotides align to TRBD1. Germline assignment: CDR1 KGHDR and CDR2 SFDVKD. Trimming took 4 bases from V and 0 from J; bases not matched to a gene: 8. The CDR3 sequence is 17 residues long. As DNA, the CDR3 is TGTGCCACCAGTGACCGCGGGACAGGGACCGACCAAGAGACCCAGTACTTC. As protein: CATSDRGTGTDQETQYF.

The chain uses TRBV7-6 and TRBJ2-2, with a weak D call TRBD2 (5 bases). Per germline, CDR1 SGHVS and CDR2 FNYEAQ. The CDR3 spans 16 residues. The V and J ends lost 5 bases and 0 bases respectively, with 13 bases between them. Written as DNA, the CDR3 is TGTGCCAGCAGCGTAGTAGAGGGTTCGAACACCGGGGAGCTGTTTTTT. The encoded protein is CASSVVEGSNTGELFF.

V and J are TRBV20-1 and TRBJ1-2, with D possibly being TRBD1 (5 bases). V was trimmed by 2 bases and J by 8 bases, leaving 21 bases between them. Germline V gives CDR1 DFQATT, CDR2 SNEGSKA (reference sequence). The CDR3 totals 15 residues. The CDR3 loop reads CSARTPSGRKGGYTF. CDR3 DNA sequence: TGCAGTGCTAGAACTCCTTCGGGACGGAAGGGCGGCTACACCTTC.

V usage is TRBV12-3 or TRBV12-4 and J usage is TRBJ2-7; 7 bases agree with TRBD1. The CDR3 extends over 15 amino acids. Germline trimming cut 2 bases from V and 3 bases from J; bases unmatched to any gene: 7. CDR3 bases: TGTGCCAGCAGTTTATCGGGACAGAACCTCTACGAGCAGTACTTC. It specifies CASSLSGQNLYEQYF.

This clone was found a few times. The chain carries TRBV18 and TRBJ1-2; 7 bases agree with TRBD1. The J segment lost 8 bases and the V segment lost 4 bases, leaving 7 bases of the junction unmatched. The CDR3 sequence is 13 residues long. The germline CDR1 and CDR2 sequences are KGHSH and LQKENI. CDR3 in amino acids: CASSLQGSDGYTF. CDR3 DNA: TGTGCCAGCTCACTACAGGGGTCGGACGGCTACACCTTC.

This clone showed up many times. This rearrangement joins TRBV19 to TRBJ1-6, with TRBD1 identical over 8 bases. Looked up from germline, CDR1 is LNHDA and CDR2 is SQIVND (reference sequence). CDR3 length: 14 amino acids. The trim removed 1 base at V and 11 bases at J, leaving 4 bases unmatched. CDR3: CASSIGGQGAPLHF. In DNA, the CDR3 is TGTGCCAGTAGTATAGGAGGACAGGGAGCACCCCTCCACTTT.

This clone was counted only a few times. V gene TRBV27 combines with J gene TRBJ2-3; D not resolved. V dropped 4 bases and J dropped 6 bases, with 11 bases sitting between them. Germline CDR1 is MNHEY and CDR2 is SMNVEV (reference sequence). The CDR3 runs to 13 residues. CDR3 sequence: CASSSYERDTQYF. CDR3 nucleotides: TGTGCCAGCAGTTCATACGAGAGGGATACGCAGTATTTT.

The V gene is TRBV20-1, the J gene TRBJ2-7; 7 bases fit TRBD2. Looked up from germline, CDR1 is DFQATT and CDR2 is SNEGSKA (reference sequence). V lost 2 bases, J lost 3 bases, and 1 base stayed unmatched. This CDR3 is 12 amino acids long. The CDR3 sequence is CSARLADYEQYF. CDR3 DNA sequence: TGCAGTGCTAGACTAGCGGACTACGAGCAGTACTTC.

The chain links TRBV29-1 to TRBJ2-3, with 9 nucleotides matching TRBD1. The germline V gene encodes CDR1 SQVTM and CDR2 ANQGSEA. This CDR3 has 15 amino acids. With 2 bases clipped from V and 7 bases from J, the junction kept 10 bases outside the gene matches. The CDR3 region is CSVETGTGFVYTQYF. In nucleotides, the CDR3 is TGCAGCGTTGAAACCGGGACAGGGTTTGTGTATACGCAGTATTTT.